This T cell receptor beta chain originates from a study of technical replicates of blood from a handful of donors. The CDR3 is 14 residues long. The germline gives CDR1 LNHNV, CDR2 YYDKDF (reference sequence). Between the trimmed V and J ends, which lost 4 bases and 2 bases, there was a span of 9 bases. Clones were read by immunoSEQ multiplex PCR, and TCRdb kept only the in-frame ones, dropping some. The sample has some 77,000 clones, 90% to 95% seen once. Sequenced input: T cells isolated from PBMCs. This chain uses TRBV15 with TRBJ1-5; D is possibly TRBD1 (5 bases). This TCR was recovered from a human donor in good health. The CDR3 loop is CATSKGNGNQPQHF. CDR3 nucleotide sequence: TGTGCCACCAGCAAGGGGAACGGCAATCAGCCCCAGCATTTT.